This note documents a single T cell receptor (beta chain) sequence. The antigen remains unidentified. The sample belongs to a study of cytomegalovirus exposure and HLA in healthy donors. General study results and limits: What a later analysis showed was that several of the most significant clusters appeared linked to common viral pathogens.

The CDR3 totals 14 residues. After removal of 0 bases from V and 6 bases from J, the junction contained 2 bases not matched to a gene. CDR1 SGHTA and CDR2 FQGNSA come from the germline V gene. Vbeta (60) and Jbeta (13) primers were used in the PCR. TCRdb's copy holds only in-frame clones and misses some; the assay was immunoSEQ multiplex PCR. Here the sample spans approximately 150,000 clones, 70% to 85% being singletons. This rearrangement joins TRBV7-2 to TRBJ2-1; 7 bases fit TRBD2. The receptor was derived from a male donor in good health and CMV-seronegative. The sample consisted of PBMCs. The CDR3 spells CASSLAGGPNEQFF. The CDR3 nucleotides read TGTGCCAGCAGCTTAGCGGGAGGGCCCAATGAGCAGTTCTTC.